A single sample is the source of the 9 T cell receptor beta chains below, sequenced in a study of CD8 T cells in Susac syndrome. Random hexamers were used to reverse transcribe an amount of roughly 0.45 to 1 ug RNA. TCRdb ran MiXCR on the immunoSEQ multiplex PCR reads and lists one entry per CDR3 protein. The repertoire holds 80,000 to 90,000 distinct CDR3 sequences, with approximately 95% as singletons. The material sequenced was CD8+ T cells from PBMCs. The origin of the receptors is a human donor with Susac syndrome.

The J gene is TRBJ2-7, the V gene TRBV6-2 or TRBV6-3; maybe TRBD1 (6 bases). This CDR3 is built from 13 residues. V dropped 4 bases and J dropped 3 bases, with 10 bases sitting between them. CDR1 MNHEY and CDR2 SVGEGT come from the germline V gene. CDR3 sequence reads: CASSSAGDYEQYF. The CDR3 DNA reads TGTGCCAGCAGTTCTGCAGGGGACTACGAGCAGTACTTC.

V usage is TRBV20-1 and J usage is TRBJ2-7; the D is unclear. Per the germline V gene, CDR1 is DFQATT and CDR2 is SNEGSKA (reference sequence). CDR3 length: 14 amino acids. V was trimmed by 0 bases and J by 0 bases, leaving 9 bases between them. Here the CDR3 DNA reads TGCAGTGCTAGAGATATCAGTAGCTCCTACGAGCAGTACTTC. This encodes CSARDISSSYEQYF.

This chain connects TRBV29-1 to TRBJ2-7; TRBD1 agrees at 8 bases. The CDR3 is made up of 13 amino acids. Germline V gene lookup returns CDR1 SQVTM and CDR2 ANQGSEA. The trim removed 6 bases at V and 3 bases at J, leaving 7 bases unmatched. The CDR3: CSVSGTGIYEQYF. The CDR3 DNA reads TGCAGCGTATCCGGGACAGGTATCTACGAGCAGTACTTC.

This sequence joins TRBV25-1 and TRBJ2-7; D not certain. The CDR3 spans 11 residues. Trimming removed 2 bases from V and 9 bases from J, with 8 bases in between. Germline V gene lookup returns CDR1 MGHDK and CDR2 SYGVNS. The CDR3: CASSETLRQYF. In nucleotides, the CDR3 is TGTGCCAGCAGTGAAACCTTAAGGCAGTACTTC.

This chain connects TRBV13 to TRBJ2-5; D unresolved. The CDR3 has 12 residues. V lost 5 bases and J lost 4, with 8 bases in between. Germline loops: CDR1 PRHDT, CDR2 FYEKMQ (reference sequence). CDR3 sequence: CASSAGRETQYF. The CDR3 DNA reads as TGTGCCAGCAGCGCCGGCCGAGAGACCCAGTACTTC.

The rearrangement links TRBV4-1 to TRBJ2-1; 16 positions agree with TRBD2. The ends lost 4 bases at V and 6 bases at J; junction bases unmatched: 15. Germline CDR1 and CDR2: MGHRA and YSYEKL. The CDR3 has 20 residues. Here the CDR3 DNA reads TGCGCCAGCAGCCGTAAGGGACTAGCGGGAGGGCCGGAGCTGAGCAATGAGCAGTTCTTC. Translated: CASSRKGLAGGPELSNEQFF.

The chain carries TRBV9 and TRBJ2-1, with D tentatively TRBD1 or TRBD2 (6 bases each). Looked up from germline, CDR1 is SGDLS and CDR2 is YYNGEE. This CDR3 spans 17 amino acids. Trimming shortened V by 6 bases and J by 3 bases, and 22 bases separated the two germline ends. The CDR3 reads CASNMGGQILDYNEQFF. CDR3 sequence (DNA): TGTGCCAGCAACATGGGAGGACAGATCCTTGACTACAATGAGCAGTTCTTC.

This clonotype was counted between two and nine times. The chain employs TRBV12-3 or TRBV12-4 and TRBJ2-1; D gene uncertain. CDR3 size: 12 residues. The ends were cut back, 1 base at V and 5 bases at J, with 3 bases in the middle. The CDR3 DNA reads TGTGCCAGCAGTTTAGGGCACAATGAGCAGTTCTTC. It specifies CASSLGHNEQFF.

This chain joins TRBV12-3 or TRBV12-4 and TRBJ2-1, with D possibly matching TRBD1 (5 bases). This CDR3 has 11 residues. Deletions cut 5 bases from V and 12 bases from J, with 11 bases between. This chain's CDR3 is CASSDSRGQFF. CDR3 DNA: TGTGCCAGCAGTGACAGTAGGGGGCAGTTCTTC.